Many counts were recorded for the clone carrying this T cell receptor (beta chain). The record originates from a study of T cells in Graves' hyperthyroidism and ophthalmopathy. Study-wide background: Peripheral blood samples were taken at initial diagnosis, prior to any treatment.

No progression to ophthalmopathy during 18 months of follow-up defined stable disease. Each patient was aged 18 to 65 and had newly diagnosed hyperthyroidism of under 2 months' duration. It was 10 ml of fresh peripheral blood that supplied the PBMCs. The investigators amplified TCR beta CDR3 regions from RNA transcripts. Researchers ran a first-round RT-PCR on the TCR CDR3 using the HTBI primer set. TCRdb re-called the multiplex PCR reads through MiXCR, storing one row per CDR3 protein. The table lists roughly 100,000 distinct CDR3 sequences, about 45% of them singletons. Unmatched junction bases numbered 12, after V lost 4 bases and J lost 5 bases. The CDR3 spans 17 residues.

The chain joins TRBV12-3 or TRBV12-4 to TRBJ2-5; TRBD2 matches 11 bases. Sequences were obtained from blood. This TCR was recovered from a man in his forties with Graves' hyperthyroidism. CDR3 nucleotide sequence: TGTGCCAGCAGTTCTCGACTAGCGGGATCGTTGTGGGAGACCCAGTACTTC. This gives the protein CASSSRLAGSLWETQYF.